In its sample, the clone carrying this T cell receptor beta chain was seen a few times. Its antigen is undetermined. The data stem from a study of T cell responses to AZD1222 COVID-19 vaccine. Study-wide findings and caveats: Once two AZD1222 doses were given, Spike-specific TCR breadth and depth went up. The donor cohort was predominantly white British with a female majority, and clonal diversity may have been underestimated. Among AZD1222 vaccinees, only 5 or 6 were seropositive at baseline.

Germline CDR1 reads SGHAT; CDR2 reads FQNNGV. This CDR3 region has 13 residues. V dropped 1 base and J dropped 11 bases, with 9 bases sitting between them. The assay was immunoSEQ multiplex PCR, and TCRdb's table has in-frame clones only and misses some. The table includes some 140,000 clones, about 90% detected once. This TCR was sampled from an adult in good health. The source material was peripheral blood, sampled on day 0 of AZD1222 vaccination. This chain connects TRBV11-2 to TRBJ1-6; D may be TRBD1 (6 bases). The DNA of the CDR3 is TGTGCCAGCAGCTTAGGAGAGGGGGCACCCCTCCACTTT. Residues: CASSLGEGAPLHF.